This T cell receptor (beta chain) was retrieved from a study of blood T cells in healthy people across ages. Study-level findings and limits: For the donors, CMV status was unknown and possibly confounded expanded clonotype changes. In long-lived donors, naive CD4+ cell counts and diversity exceeded those of aged donors.

This clonotype appeared a few times. Its antigen remains unidentified. V was cut by 3 bases and J by 6 bases, with 9 bases left in between. Looked up from germline, CDR1 is DFQATT and CDR2 is SNEGSKA (reference sequence). The CDR3 is 12 residues long. Primers used in a second PCR of about 6 to 11 cycles were a sample-barcoded 5' primer and a J-beta primer mix. TCRdb called the 5' RACE reads again in MiXCR, with one record for every CDR3 protein. The data contain about 1.7 million distinct CDR3 sequences, 28% of them singletons. The sample was blood. The J gene is TRBJ2-1, the V gene TRBV20-1; D ambiguous. The sequence was obtained from a woman in her 30s in good health. The CDR3 nucleotides are TGCAGTGCTAGTCCCGCTAGCAATGAGCAGTTCTTC. Encoded protein: CSASPASNEQFF.